Below, 22 T cell receptor beta chains from the same sample are listed, as sequenced in a study of blood T cell repertoires in COVID-19. Clones were sequenced by immunoSEQ multiplex PCR, and TCRdb holds only the in-frame ones, with some missing. The table records 130,000 to 150,000 clones, about 86% of them present only once. The sample comprised PBMCs or T cells enriched from blood (not recorded which). Receptors originate from a man in his forties or fifties who had recovered from COVID-19.

This rearrangement joins TRBV2 to TRBJ1-3; D perhaps matches TRBD1 (5 bases). V was pared by 5 bases and J by 4 bases, with 12 bases between. Germline CDR1 and CDR2: SNHLY and FYNNEI. The CDR3 runs 14 residues. The CDR3 is CASSTQGSGNTIYF. The CDR3 DNA reads as TGTGCCAGCAGTACCCAGGGATCCGGAAACACCATATATTTT.

The chain uses TRBV3-1 (or the pseudogene TRBV3-2) and TRBJ2-7, with D possibly TRBD2 on 5 matching bases. CDR3 size: 16 residues. Looked up from germline, CDR1 is LGHDT and CDR2 is YNNKEL (reference sequence). Trimming removed 0 bases from V and 4 bases from J, with 16 bases in between. CDR3: CASSQDCRRRVYEQYF. Written as DNA, the CDR3 is TGTGCCAGCAGCCAAGATTGCAGGCGGCGGGTTTACGAGCAGTACTTC.

This clone has only a few counts. The chain uses TRBV4-2 and TRBJ1-2; D might be TRBD1 (5 bases). V shed 0 bases and J shed 2 bases, with 13 bases lying between them. This CDR3 spans 16 amino acids. Per germline, CDR1 LGHNA and CDR2 YNFKEQ. The CDR3 is CASSQDLGTGNYGYTF. CDR3 DNA: TGTGCCAGCAGCCAAGATCTTGGGACTGGCAACTATGGCTACACCTTC.

The chain employs TRBV30 and TRBJ2-7, with 10 bases identical to TRBD1. V dropped 7 bases and J dropped 3; count of bases not matched to a gene: 6. Germline loops: CDR1 GTSNPN, CDR2 SVGIG (reference sequence). The CDR3 is 13 residues long. The CDR3 nucleotides are TGTGCCTACCGGGACAGGGGTTACTACGAGCAGTACTTC. Translating it yields CAYRDRGYYEQYF.

This clone was seen many times. The chain is built from TRBV19 and TRBJ1-1; 7 bases are shared with TRBD1. CDR1 and CDR2 (germline): LNHDA, SQIVND (reference sequence). The CDR3 has 16 residues. Trimming cost V 5 bases and J 2 bases; bases outside gene matches: 11. The CDR3 here is CASSPAGTDLNTEAFF. In DNA, the CDR3 is TGTGCCAGTAGTCCCGCCGGGACAGACTTAAACACTGAAGCTTTCTTT.

This clone was recorded a few times. This rearrangement joins TRBV2 to TRBJ2-5, with no clear D. Trimming cost V 8 bases and J 5 bases, with 9 bases left between them. Looked up from germline, CDR1 is SNHLY and CDR2 is FYNNEI. This CDR3 has 11 residues. The CDR3 bases are TGTGCCAGCCTATATGCGGAGACCCAGTACTTC. This translates into CASLYAETQYF.

This clone was found a few times. The chain couples TRBV27 to TRBJ1-2; maybe TRBD1 (6 bases). Per the germline V gene, CDR1 is MNHEY and CDR2 is SMNVEV (reference sequence). The V gene lost 6 bases and the J gene lost 4 bases, with 12 bases spanning the gap. The CDR3 runs 13 residues. CDR3 nucleotide sequence: TGTGCCAGCAGACAGACAGGTACCTATGGCTACACCTTC. Its translation: CASRQTGTYGYTF.

The chain links TRBV5-6 to TRBJ2-4; a possible D gene is TRBD1 (6 bases). V was cut by 1 base and J by 3 bases, with 11 bases left in between. The CDR3 runs 15 residues. CDR1 SGHDT and CDR2 YYEEEE come from the germline V gene. CDR3 sequence: CASSLLAGDKNIQYF. The CDR3 DNA reads as TGTGCCAGCAGCTTGTTGGCAGGGGACAAAAACATTCAGTACTTC.

The chain combines TRBV5-4 with TRBJ2-1; TRBD1 is a possible D gene (6 bases). Trimming left V 7 bases short and J 7 bases short, with 9 bases between. This CDR3 spans 11 amino acids. Per germline, CDR1 SGHNT and CDR2 YYREEE (reference sequence). Written as DNA, the CDR3 is TGTGCCAGCTACAGGGAAAATGAGCAGTTCTTC. It is translated as CASYRENEQFF. Looking up the rest from reference TRBV5-4 and TRBJ2-1 gives the full variable domain: ETGVTQSPTHLIKTRGQQVTLRCSSQSGHNTVSWYQQALGQGPQFIFQYYREEENGRGNFPPRFSGLQFPNYSSELNVNALELDDSALYLCASYRENEQFFGPGTRLTVL.

This clone was seen repeatedly, ten times or more. The V gene is TRBV19, the J gene TRBJ1-5; a possible D gene is TRBD1 (6 bases). Per germline, CDR1 LNHDA and CDR2 SQIVND (reference sequence). V lost 5 bases, J lost 4 bases, and 15 bases lay in between. This CDR3 contains 15 residues. For the CDR3, the DNA is TGTGCCAGTAGTTCTCCGGGACATCGAAATCAGCCCCAGCATTTT. The encoded protein is CASSSPGHRNQPQHF.

The rearrangement uses TRBV11-2 and TRBJ2-5; TRBD2 might be the D (5 bases). V lost 1 base to trimming and J lost 0 bases, with 9 bases between them. The germline CDR1 and CDR2 sequences are SGHAT and FQNNGV. The CDR3 is 15 amino acids. The CDR3 DNA is TGTGCCAGCAGCTTAGCGAGGGCAGACCAAGAGACCCAGTACTTC. It specifies CASSLARADQETQYF.

The chain employs TRBV25-1 and TRBJ1-6, with 9 nucleotides matching TRBD1. In germline, CDR1 is MGHDK, CDR2 SYGVNS. The CDR3 spans 15 residues. With V trimmed by 2 bases and J by 7 bases, 3 bases remained unmatched. CDR3 sequence: CASSEHRGRNSPLHF. In DNA form, the CDR3 reads TGTGCCAGCAGTGAACACAGGGGGCGAAATTCACCCCTCCACTTT.

The chain carries TRBV19 and TRBJ2-2; D is uncertain. Germline V CDR1 and CDR2: LNHDA, SQIVND (reference sequence). Trimming pared 5 bases from V and 1 base from J, leaving 17 bases between. The CDR3 totals 17 residues. This CDR3 reads CASSSRRSNLNTGELFF. The CDR3 DNA reads as TGTGCCAGTAGTTCTCGACGGAGCAACTTGAACACCGGGGAGCTGTTTTTT.

The chain joins TRBV5-4 to TRBJ1-1; D gene ambiguous. V lost 0 bases to trimming and J lost 4 bases, with 10 bases between them. The V gene's germline CDR1 is SGHNT and CDR2 YYREEE (reference sequence). This CDR3 has 14 residues. CDR3 nucleotide sequence: TGTGCCAGCAGCTTGGAAGGACGGGGCACTGAAGCTTTCTTT. It yields the protein CASSLEGRGTEAFF.

The V call is TRBV30, the J call TRBJ2-3, with a tentative D call TRBD2 (6 bases). In germline, CDR1 is GTSNPN, CDR2 SVGIG (reference sequence). This CDR3 is 14 amino acids long. Trimming took off 0 bases at V and 1 base at J, with 8 bases between the two ends. CDR3 sequence: CAWSVWGGTDTQYF. Here the CDR3 DNA reads TGTGCCTGGAGTGTATGGGGGGGCACAGATACGCAGTATTTT. Drawing the rest from reference TRBV30 and TRBJ2-3, the complete variable domain is SQTIHQWPATLVQPVGSPLSLECTVEGTSNPNLYWYRQAAGRGLQLLFYSVGIGQISSEVPQNLSASRPQDRQFILSSKKLLLSDSGFYLCAWSVWGGTDTQYFGPGTRLTVL.

The V and J genes are TRBV14 and TRBJ2-5; D perhaps matches TRBD2 (7 bases). The germline V and J ends were trimmed by 4 bases and 1 base, with 16 bases remaining between them. From germline, CDR1 is SGHDN and CDR2 FVKESK. The length of the CDR3 is 16 residues. The CDR3 DNA sequence: TGTGCCAGCAGCCTCAGGGGAGGGGTTGGCCAAGAGACCCAGTACTTC. Protein product: CASSLRGGVGQETQYF.

The CDR3 DNA follows: TGTGCCAGCAGCGCTACAGGGTGGGACACCGGGGAGCTGTTTTTT. Translated: CASSATGWDTGELFF. The genes are TRBV9 and TRBJ2-2; a possible D gene is TRBD1 (6 bases). This CDR3 comprises 15 residues. Germline loops: CDR1 SGDLS, CDR2 YYNGEE. V was trimmed by 3 bases and J by 3 bases, leaving 12 bases between them.

The chain employs TRBV3-1 (or the pseudogene TRBV3-2) and TRBJ1-5; a weak D match, TRBD1 (6 bases). The germline V gene has CDR1 LGHDT and CDR2 YNNKEL (reference sequence). The CDR3 length is 15 residues. V was pared by 8 bases and J by 4 bases, with 18 bases between. The CDR3 DNA is TGTGCCAGCGGCAGAGGGGGTTATAATAATCAGCCCCAGCATTTT. It translates to CASGRGGYNNQPQHF.

This clone has only a few counts. The CDR3 coding sequence is TGTGCCATCTCCTCCCTGAACACTGAAGCTTTCTTT. Translated, it gives CAISSLNTEAFF. The rearrangement joins TRBV10-3 to TRBJ1-1; D gene ambiguous. Germline loops: CDR1 ENHRY, CDR2 SYGVKD. Deletions cut 8 bases from V and 0 bases from J, with 7 bases between. The CDR3 contains 12 residues.

The chain carries TRBV5-6 and TRBJ2-7, with D perhaps TRBD1 (6 bases). Trimming took off 2 bases at V and 4 bases at J, with 13 bases between the two ends. The CDR3 has 14 residues. Germline CDR1 is SGHDT and CDR2 is YYEEEE. The CDR3 here is CASSFLGARYEQYF. CDR3 nucleotides: TGTGCCAGCAGCTTTTTGGGGGCCCGATACGAGCAGTACTTC.

The chain is built from TRBV7-9 and TRBJ1-4; 11 positions match TRBD1. CDR1 and CDR2 from the germline V gene are SEHNR and FQNEAQ (reference sequence). Germline trimming cut 1 base from V and 5 bases from J; bases unmatched to any gene: 6. The CDR3 runs 17 residues. CDR3 residues: CASSLGGTGGRNEKLFF. In DNA, the CDR3 is TGTGCCAGCAGCTTAGGAGGGACAGGGGGAAGAAATGAAAAACTGTTTTTT.

This rearrangement joins TRBV7-3 to TRBJ1-1; D remains unclear. The length of the CDR3 is 13 residues. Germline CDR1 reads SGHTA; CDR2 reads FQGTGA. Trimming took 2 bases from V and 4 from J, leaving 8 bases between them. The DNA of the CDR3 is TGTGCCAGCAGCTTAGGTCAGGCCACTGAAGCTTTCTTT. Its protein is CASSLGQATEAFF.